This T cell receptor (beta chain) was recorded in a study of T cell clonotyping in hematopoietic cell transplantation. Findings and limits, study-wide: Without cell sorting, CD4 versus CD8 contributions remain unresolved. At the given depth, recipient repertoires were over 97% de novo clonotypes.

As concerns this clone: Its antigen is currently unknown.

This CDR3 is built from 12 residues. V was cut by 1 base and J by 5 bases, with 5 bases left in between. Germline V gene data show CDR1 as SGHTA and CDR2 as FQGNSA. Time point indicated: recipient sample about 28 days before transplant, after cytoreduction. Recipient blood drawn about 28 days pretransplant and days 30, 100, 180 after. Produced via immunoSEQ multiplex PCR; TCRdb's table is partial and in-frame only. The sample shows about 21,000 clones, about 90% of them seen only once. The clonotype originates from a man between 18 and 29 years old with biphenotypic leukemia. Some clones in this sample may be carry-over from other donors' samples. This chain joins TRBV7-2 and TRBJ1-1; no reliable D call. The specimen comprised peripheral blood mononuclear cells, sampled before stem cell transplant. The CDR3 nucleotides are TGTGCCAGCAGCTTAGGTTTAACTGAAGCTTTCTTT. It is translated as CASSLGLTEAFF.